The present T cell receptor beta chain was sequenced within a study of blood T cell repertoires in COVID-19. Germline lookup yields CDR1 MNHEY and CDR2 SMNVEV (reference sequence). There are 17 residues in the CDR3. V shed 1 base, J shed 4 bases, and the junction held 9 bases outside the gene matches. Generated by immunoSEQ multiplex PCR, the TCRdb table keeps only in-frame clones and is missing some. The sample includes about 40,000 clones, 80% to 90% seen only once; the top ten take roughly 10%. Source material: peripheral blood. The chain links TRBV27 to TRBJ2-1; 8 positions agree with TRBD1. This sequence was found in a woman aged 70-85 years with acute or convalescent COVID-19. As DNA, the CDR3 is TGTGCCAGCAGTTTATACGTCCGGCAGGGGGCTTACAATGAGCAGTTCTTC. As protein: CASSLYVRQGAYNEQFF.